The text below deals with one T cell receptor beta chain. Its antigen is still unknown. No much larger clone exists at a distance of one base, and base qualities are not known. Healthy HIV-negative adults with no recently reported acute infections or vaccinations were included as donors. All donors were Caucasian adults living in Nashville, Tennessee, USA. CD4+ T cells were enriched by magnetic negative selection, after which naive cells were positively selected on CD45RA and the negative fraction was taken as the memory subset. After blood collection by leukapheresis, PBMCs were isolated using Ficoll-Histopaque density gradient centrifugation and then cryopreserved in the vapor phase of liquid nitrogen. Analytical flow cytometry was used to check the purity and quantity of every magnetically sorted T cell population. Genomic DNA was isolated from every sorted fraction and measured by UV absorbance on a Nanodrop 2000c.

The entry originates in a study of shared clonotypes between healthy human individuals (dated by TCRdb to the early 2020s). Regarding the study in general: A couple of women and a few men aged 18 to 49 years were included in the cohort. Different laboratories and diverse techniques were used to prepare libraries and sequence TCR repertoires, to increase sequencing depth and limit assay-specific biases. Between about 0.9 and 9 billion PBMCs per donor were obtained by leukapheresis. To estimate repertoire size and how much clonotypes are shared between individuals, the study performed deep sequencing of blood TCR repertoires from a few healthy adults. For each donor, three plates each were used for CD4 naive and CD4 memory, two plates were used for CD8 naive, and one plate was used for CD8 memory. Beyond this particular receptor, the publication reports: Across a handful of donors, around 5% of naive CD4, approximately 3.5% of naive CD8, approximately 2.5% of memory CD4, and approximately 0.4% of memory CD8 clonotypes were shared. Sampling was restricted to blood, and TCR repertoires in tissue are likely to differ from TCR repertoires in blood. Because the study included a small number of donors, the genetic and exposure-history diversity represented was limited. Estimated clonotype richness was generally larger for naive than for memory subsets. Rarefaction of sorted-subset datasets indicated incomplete sequencing despite the large sequencing depth. Based on pairwise subsampling, the degree of clonotype sharing among donors was expected to be affected by sequencing depth. Clonotypes shared by all four sorted-subset donors showed higher generation probabilities than non-shared clonotypes.

Using the deep immunoSEQ assay, multiplex PCR amplified TCR CDR3 regions from genomic DNA. Extracted genomic DNA from each cell subset was distributed evenly across all wells of several immunoSEQ 96-well plates, and each plate was treated as a replicate. Each replicate PCR for sorted subsets received roughly 200 ng genomic DNA, equal to 28,000 or so T cell genomes. The purified libraries were quantified using a Qubit 3.0 fluorometer, sized with a Bioanalyzer 2100, and then quantified again using the KAPA Library Quantification kit. Every immunoSEQ 96-well plate was sequenced on a separate single-read 150-cycle Illumina NextSeq 550 flow cell. In the authors' own workflow: Because the immunoSEQ output held only junctional sequences and lacked quality scores, the filtering could not match the filtering applied to full-length reads. To assign V/J genes and CDR3, sequences were annotated against IMGT germline references using PyIR, a Python wrapper for IgBLAST v1.9. Reads were filtered out if the reads had weak V/J assignments (E-value above 1e-6), no CDR3, stop codons, out-of-frame junctions, or ambiguous translated residues. A V3J clonotype was defined by an identical inferred V gene, J gene, and CDR3 amino acid sequence. The percentage overlap between two repertoires was calculated by dividing the number of shared unique clonotypes by the size of the smaller repertoire. RTK rarefaction, the Chao1 estimator, and Recon v2.1 estimates of unobserved clonotypes were used to assess repertoire richness. OLGA was used to compute generation probabilities for all TCRbeta clonotypes that the gDNA method yielded from a few donors. The clones in this table, taken by TCRdb from immuneACCESS, are in-frame only. Not every clone is retained; where verified, under half of the shortfall comes from an unresolved V gene, and the cause of the rest is unknown. V, J and clone size are those of that table, while D and trimming were read from the DNA. This sample is represented by millions of clones; approximately 93% of them were singletons. The ten biggest clones cover 0.39% of the sample.

This TCR was sampled from a man aged 18 to 29 in good health. Some clones in this sample may be carry-over from other donors' samples. The sequenced sample was naive CD4+ T cells from PBMCs. What this sample's cell subset or site label stands for: CD45RA+ positively selected.

The CDR3 here reads CAWRASLLTTSRGSDTQYF. The sequenced DNA: TGTGCCTGGAGAGCCTCATTGTTAACGACTAGCCGAGGGTCAGATACGCAGTATTTT. The rearrangement joined TRBV30 to TRBJ2-3, and TRBD2 matches 7 of the central bases. V and J are trimmed by 3 bases and 4 bases, and the gene matches miss 22 bases of the junction. CDR1 and CDR2, per the germline V gene (reference sequence), are GTSNPN and SVGIG. Including cysteine and phenylalanine, the CDR3 has 19 amino acids. Kept here is only the CDR3 DNA, which spans 57 bases and is read in frame from base 1.